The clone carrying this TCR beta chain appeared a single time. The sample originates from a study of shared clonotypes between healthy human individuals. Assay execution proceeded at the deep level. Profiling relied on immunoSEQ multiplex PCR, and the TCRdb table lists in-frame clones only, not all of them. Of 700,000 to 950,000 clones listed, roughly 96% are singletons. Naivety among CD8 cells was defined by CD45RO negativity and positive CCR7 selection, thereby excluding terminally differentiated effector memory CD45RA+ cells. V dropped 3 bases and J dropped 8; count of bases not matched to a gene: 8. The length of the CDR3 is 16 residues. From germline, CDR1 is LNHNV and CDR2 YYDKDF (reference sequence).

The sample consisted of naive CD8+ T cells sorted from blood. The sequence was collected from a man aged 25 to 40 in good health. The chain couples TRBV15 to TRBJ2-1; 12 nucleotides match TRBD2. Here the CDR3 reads CATSSPLAGGPDEQFF. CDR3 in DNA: TGTGCCACCAGCAGCCCTCTAGCGGGAGGGCCTGATGAGCAGTTCTTC.